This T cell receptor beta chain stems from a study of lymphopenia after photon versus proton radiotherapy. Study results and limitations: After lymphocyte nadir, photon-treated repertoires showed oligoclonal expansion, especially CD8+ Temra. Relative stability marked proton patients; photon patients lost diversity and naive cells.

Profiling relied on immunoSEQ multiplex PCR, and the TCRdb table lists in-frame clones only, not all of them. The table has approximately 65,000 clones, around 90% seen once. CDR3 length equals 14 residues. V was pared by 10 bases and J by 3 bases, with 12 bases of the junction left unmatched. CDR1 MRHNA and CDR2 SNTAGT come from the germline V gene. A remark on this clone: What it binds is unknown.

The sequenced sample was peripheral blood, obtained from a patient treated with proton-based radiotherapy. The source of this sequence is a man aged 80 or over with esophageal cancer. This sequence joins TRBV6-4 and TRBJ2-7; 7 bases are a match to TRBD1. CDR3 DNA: TGTGCCAATCCTGGGACAGCATTATTCTACGAGCAGTACTTC. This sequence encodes CANPGTALFYEQYF.